This entry lists 27 T cell receptor beta chains sequenced from one sample in a study of cytomegalovirus exposure and HLA in healthy donors. Amplification used 60 Vbeta primers and 13 Jbeta primers. Produced via immunoSEQ multiplex PCR; TCRdb's table is partial and in-frame only. This table holds about 250,000 clones, nearly 95% found once. Sequences were obtained from PBMCs. The origin of the receptors is a girl aged 2 to 10 in good health and CMV-seronegative.

In this sample, this clone turned up a few times. The rearrangement links TRBV5-4 to TRBJ1-2; D may be TRBD1 (6 bases). The V and J ends lost 3 bases and 2 bases respectively, with 14 bases between them. The CDR3 runs to 15 residues. Germline CDR1 SGHNT, CDR2 YYREEE (reference sequence). CDR3 DNA: TGTGCCAGCAGCTCCAAAGGACAGACCAACTATGGCTACACCTTC. Translation gives CASSSKGQTNYGYTF.

This chain uses TRBV27 with TRBJ2-1, with a tentative D call TRBD2 (6 bases). The ends were cut back, 6 bases at V and 16 bases at J, with 16 bases in the middle. Per the germline V gene, CDR1 is MNHEY and CDR2 is SMNVEV (reference sequence). CDR3 length: 11 residues. The CDR3 sequence is CASSPGLDLFF. CDR3 nucleotide sequence: TGTGCCAGCAGCCCGGGACTCGACCTATTCTTC.

This chain joins TRBV28 and TRBJ2-3; 11 nucleotides line up with TRBD2. From germline, CDR1 is MDHEN and CDR2 SYDVKM. V trimming: 5 bases; J trimming: 2 bases; junction bases outside the gene matches: 6. This CDR3 comprises 16 residues. The CDR3 nucleotides read TGTGCCAGCAGTACGGCTAGCGGGGGGACCACAGATACGCAGTATTTT. Protein product: CASSTASGGTTDTQYF.

The rearrangement uses TRBV7-3 and TRBJ1-1; D remains ambiguous. The CDR3 length is 13 residues. Germline loops: CDR1 SGHTA, CDR2 FQGTGA. Trimming shortened V by 2 bases and J by 6 bases, and 10 bases separated the two germline ends. The CDR3 bases are TGTGCCAGCAGCTTACGAGGCATAGCTGAAGCTTTCTTT. Its translation is CASSLRGIAEAFF.

This clone was seen once. This chain connects TRBV9 to TRBJ2-1; 7 nucleotides match TRBD1. From germline, CDR1 is SGDLS and CDR2 YYNGEE. V shed 0 bases, J shed 5 bases, and the junction held 11 bases outside the gene matches. There are 17 residues in the CDR3. The CDR3 here is CASSVVGAGTADNEQFF. CDR3 DNA: TGTGCCAGCAGCGTAGTGGGGGCCGGGACAGCAGACAATGAGCAGTTCTTC.

The chain couples TRBV11-2 to TRBJ2-1, with TRBD2 identical over 10 bases. Germline V gene lookup returns CDR1 SGHAT and CDR2 FQNNGV. The CDR3 runs 15 residues. J was trimmed by 4 bases and V by 2 bases; bases with no gene match: 2. The CDR3 nucleotides read TGTGCCAGCAGCTTAATAGCGGGGGGATACAATGAGCAGTTCTTC. This gives the protein CASSLIAGGYNEQFF.

The chain carries TRBV11-2 and TRBJ2-3; 9 bases map to TRBD2. Germline lookup yields CDR1 SGHAT and CDR2 FQNNGV. There are 15 residues in the CDR3. V lost 5 bases and J lost 2; bases outside the gene matches: 5. The CDR3 bases are TGTGCCAGCAGCGCCCGACTAGCGGACACAGATACGCAGTATTTT. Translated: CASSARLADTDTQYF. Full variable domain (remainder filled in from reference TRBV11-2 and TRBJ2-3): EAGVAQSPRYKIIEKRQSVAFWCNPISGHATLYWYQQILGQGPKLLIQFQNNGVVDDSQLPKDRFSAERLKGVDSTLKIQPAKLEDSAVYLCASSARLADTDTQYFGPGTRLTVL.

CDR3 region: CASRPRQGNEPYNEQFF. CDR3 bases: TGTGCCAGCAGGCCACGTCAGGGCAATGAGCCCTACAATGAGCAGTTCTTC. The chain is built from TRBV27 and TRBJ2-1; D might be TRBD1 (5 bases). Trimming took off 6 bases at V and 2 bases at J, with 20 bases between the two ends. The CDR3 covers 17 residues. CDR1 and CDR2 (germline): MNHEY, SMNVEV (reference sequence).

The chain links TRBV6-5 to TRBJ2-5; D not certain. CDR3 length: 13 amino acids. Looked up from germline, CDR1 is MNHEY and CDR2 is SVGAGI. The ends were cut back, 7 bases at V and 1 base at J, with 10 bases in the middle. The CDR3 bases are TGTGCCAGCAATCTGGCAACCCAAGAGACCCAGTACTTC. It yields the protein CASNLATQETQYF.

The V gene is TRBV5-1, the J gene TRBJ2-1, with 9 nucleotides matching TRBD2. The germline V gene encodes CDR1 SGHRS and CDR2 YFSETQ. CDR3 length equals 15 residues. V gave up 8 bases and J gave up 5 bases; unmatched junction bases: 11. CDR3 sequence reads: CASHILAGSDNEQFF. CDR3 bases: TGCGCCAGTCATATCCTAGCGGGATCTGACAATGAGCAGTTCTTC.

V gene TRBV5-1 combines with J gene TRBJ2-5; 8 bases are shared with TRBD2. Germline CDR1 is SGHRS and CDR2 is YFSETQ. The CDR3 length is 16 residues. After removal of 0 bases from V and 1 base from J, the junction contained 5 bases not matched to a gene. The CDR3 sequence is CASSLGGSGVQETQYF. For the CDR3, the DNA is TGCGCCAGCAGCTTGGGGGGTAGCGGGGTCCAAGAGACCCAGTACTTC.

The chain has TRBV9 and TRBJ2-7; 9 positions match TRBD2. Germline CDR1 SGDLS, CDR2 YYNGEE. The V and J ends lost 5 bases and 5 bases, in that order; junction bases with no gene match: 11. The CDR3 sequence is 15 residues long. CDR3 protein: CASRNGVASGDEQYF. The CDR3 DNA reads as TGTGCCAGCAGGAACGGGGTGGCTAGCGGGGACGAGCAGTACTTC.

V and J are TRBV21-1 and TRBJ2-7; the listed D gene, TRBD1, was not tested against the DNA. TRBV21-1 has pseudogene status. The CDR3 sequence is 15 residues long. CDR3 nucleotides: TGTGCCAGCAGCAAAGGGACAGGGAGGTCCTACGAGCAGTACTTC. It encodes CASSKGTGRSYEQYF.

The V call is TRBV29-1, the J call TRBJ1-2; 9 bases line up with TRBD1. This CDR3 region has 14 residues. The ends lost 7 bases at V and 7 bases at J; junction bases unmatched: 13. Germline assignment: CDR1 SQVTM and CDR2 ANQGSEA. The CDR3 bases are TGCAGCGATCGGCCTTCGGGACAGGGTTTTGGCTACACCTTC. It codes for CSDRPSGQGFGYTF.

J is TRBJ2-7 and V is TRBV7-3; 9 bases align to TRBD2. The ends lost 1 base at V and 2 bases at J; junction bases unmatched: 0. The germline V gene encodes CDR1 SGHTA and CDR2 FQGTGA. The CDR3 length is 14 residues. The chain's CDR3 is CASSLSGGAYEQYF. The DNA for the CDR3 is TGTGCCAGCAGCTTAAGCGGGGGGGCCTACGAGCAGTACTTC.

This rearrangement joins TRBV5-8 to TRBJ2-1; tentative D call: TRBD2 (6 bases). Germline V gives CDR1 SGHTS, CDR2 YDEGEE. The CDR3 covers 15 residues. Trimming stripped 0 bases from V and 2 bases from J, with 9 bases between. The CDR3 nucleotides read TGTGCCAGCAGCTTGGCCGGAGGGGCCTACAATGAGCAGTTCTTC. Protein sequence: CASSLAGGAYNEQFF.

The chain links TRBV29-1 to TRBJ2-7; 14 positions match TRBD2. V shed 1 base and J 6 bases; nucleotides not matched to a gene: 5. Germline V gene lookup returns CDR1 SQVTM and CDR2 ANQGSEA. The CDR3 contains 15 residues. This CDR3 reads CSVEGLAGGPGEQYF. For the CDR3, the DNA is TGCAGCGTTGAAGGACTAGCGGGAGGGCCGGGCGAGCAGTACTTC.

The chain links TRBV19 to TRBJ2-3, with 15 nucleotides matching TRBD2. V shed 5 bases and J 0 bases; nucleotides not matched to a gene: 6. The germline gives CDR1 LNHDA, CDR2 SQIVND (reference sequence). The CDR3 runs to 18 residues. CDR3 sequence: CASSFGTSGGPSTDTQYF. CDR3 sequence (DNA): TGTGCCAGTAGTTTCGGGACTAGCGGGGGGCCTAGCACAGATACGCAGTATTTT. The variable domain in full, with the rest retrieved from reference TRBV19 and TRBJ2-3, is DGGITQSPKYLFRKEGQNVTLSCEQNLNHDAMYWYRQDPGQGLRLIYYSQIVNDFQKGDIAEGYSVSREKKESFPLTVTSAQKNPTAFYLCASSFGTSGGPSTDTQYFGPGTRLTVL.

The V and J genes are TRBV7-2 and TRBJ2-3, with D maybe TRBD2 (6 bases). This CDR3 contains 17 residues. V lost 5 bases, J lost 2 bases, and 20 bases lay in between. Germline values: CDR1 SGHTA, CDR2 FQGNSA. The CDR3 nucleotides are TGTGCCAGCAGCCCTAGCAGTGGGGGAGGATACACAGATACGCAGTATTTT. Translation gives CASSPSSGGGYTDTQYF.

The chain couples TRBV29-1 to TRBJ2-7; possibly TRBD1 for D (6 bases). V lost 4 bases, J lost 7 bases, and 23 bases lay in between. CDR1 is SQVTM and CDR2 is ANQGSEA in the germline V gene. The CDR3 totals 15 residues. Here the CDR3 reads CSVAAAGVATGEQYF. CDR3 DNA sequence: TGCAGCGTTGCGGCCGCAGGGGTCGCTACGGGGGAGCAGTACTTC.

This clone was picked up a small number of times. The chain's CDR3 is CSVDKGLNTEAFF. The CDR3 coding sequence is TGCAGCGTTGACAAGGGGCTGAACACTGAAGCTTTCTTT. The J gene is TRBJ1-1, the V gene TRBV29-1, with a possible D match to TRBD1 (5 bases). The germline V gene encodes CDR1 SQVTM and CDR2 ANQGSEA. V lost 3 bases to trimming and J lost 0 bases, with 8 bases between them. There are 13 residues in the CDR3. The variable domain in full, completed from reference TRBV29-1 and TRBJ1-1, reads SAVISQKPSRDICQRGTSLTIQCQVDSQVTMMFWYRQQPGQSLTLIATANQGSEATYESGFVIDKFPISRPNLTFSTLTVSNMSPEDSSIYLCSVDKGLNTEAFFGQGTRLTVV.

The rearrangement joins TRBV29-1 to TRBJ1-1; 9 bases align to TRBD1. CDR3 size: 13 residues. V lost 3 bases to trimming and J lost 10 bases; unmatched junction nucleotides: 9. The germline CDR1 and CDR2 sequences are SQVTM and ANQGSEA. The DNA for the CDR3 is TGCAGCGTTGATCCCGGACAGGGGTTAAGAGCTTTCTTT. Protein sequence: CSVDPGQGLRAFF.

This chain joins TRBV5-1 and TRBJ2-5; D possibly corresponds to TRBD1 (8 bases). CDR1 SGHRS and CDR2 YFSETQ come from the germline V gene. V lost 0 bases to trimming and J lost 4 bases, with 22 bases between them. CDR3 length: 18 residues. The chain's CDR3 is CASSLDSNRQGRGETQYF. In DNA form, the CDR3 reads TGCGCCAGCAGCTTGGATTCTAACCGACAGGGGAGGGGAGAGACCCAGTACTTC.

The chain uses TRBV12-5 and TRBJ2-2; 9 bases are shared with TRBD1. The germline V gene encodes CDR1 LGHNT and CDR2 FRNRAP. The CDR3 contains 17 residues. Trimming at V came to 11 bases and at J to 5 bases, leaving 18 bases not matched to a gene. CDR3 region: CAPPLITGGANTGELFF. CDR3 nucleotides: TGTGCTCCCCCCCTCATAACAGGGGGCGCCAATACCGGGGAGCTGTTTTTT.

The genes are TRBV28 and TRBJ2-7, with a tentative D call TRBD2 (6 bases). The CDR3 contains 12 residues. Germline V lookup: CDR1 MDHEN, CDR2 SYDVKM. V gave up 6 bases and J gave up 0 bases, with 6 bases separating them. The CDR3 protein is CASSGSSYEQYF. The CDR3 DNA follows: TGTGCCAGCAGCGGGAGCTCCTACGAGCAGTACTTC.

The chain is built from TRBV2 and TRBJ1-3; D unresolved. This CDR3 contains 15 residues. Trimming pared 1 base from V and 1 base from J, leaving 8 bases between. Germline values: CDR1 SNHLY, CDR2 FYNNEI. Here the CDR3 DNA reads TGTGCCAGCAGTGAAGAGGCCGGGTCTGGAAACACCATATATTTT. Its translation: CASSEEAGSGNTIYF. Full variable domain (remainder filled in from reference TRBV2 and TRBJ1-3): EPEVTQTPSHQVTQMGQEVILRCVPISNHLYFYWYRQILGQKVEFLVSFYNNEISEKSEIFDDQFSVERPDGSNFTLKIRSTKLEDSAMYFCASSEEAGSGNTIYFGEGSWLTVV.

V is TRBV10-3 and J is TRBJ2-1; tentatively, D is TRBD2 (5 bases). The CDR3 sequence is 12 residues long. V lost 6 bases, J lost 5 bases, and 8 bases lay in between. Germline V gives CDR1 ENHRY, CDR2 SYGVKD. The CDR3 DNA is TGTGCCATCAGGGCCGGGGACAATGAGCAGTTCTTC. Its translation: CAIRAGDNEQFF.